These 30 T cell receptor beta chains were all obtained from the same sample, sequenced in a study of blood T cells in healthy people across ages. Together with a sample-barcoded 5' primer, a J-beta primer mix was included in a second PCR lasting about 6 to 12 cycles. TCRdb re-derived calls from the 5' RACE reads in MiXCR, one entry per CDR3 protein. The sample carries hundreds of thousands of distinct CDR3 sequences, roughly 20% recorded once. What was sequenced was blood. These receptors were taken from a man in his 70s in good health.

This rearrangement joins TRBV20-1 to TRBJ2-7; 9 bases map to TRBD2. This CDR3 is built from 15 residues. The germline CDR1 and CDR2 sequences are DFQATT and SNEGSKA (reference sequence). The V gene end was trimmed by 0 bases and the J gene end by 2 bases; junction bases not matched to a gene: 5. For the CDR3, the DNA is TGCAGTGCTAGAGATCAGACTAGCGGCGCCTACGAGCAGTACTTC. It specifies CSARDQTSGAYEQYF.

The chain links TRBV14 to TRBJ2-1; D unresolved. CDR3 size: 12 residues. Germline V lookup: CDR1 SGHDN, CDR2 FVKESK. The V end lost 1 base, the J end lost 12 bases, and 10 bases lay between the germline ends. In nucleotides, the CDR3 is TGTGCCAGCAGCCAAGTGACCTATGTGCAGTTCTTC. Protein product: CASSQVTYVQFF.

There are a few counts of this clonotype. This chain connects TRBV28 to TRBJ2-5; 7 bases agree with TRBD2. The DNA matches TRBJ2-7 better at its end, which makes the J call doubtful. The germline gives CDR1 MDHEN, CDR2 SYDVKM. The CDR3 has 14 amino acids. The chain's CDR3 is CASSWAGENYEQYF. CDR3 nucleotide sequence: TGTGCCAGCAGTTGGGCGGGAGAAAACTACGAGCAGTACTTC.

The table lists this clonotype with a few counts. The V gene is TRBV28, the J gene TRBJ2-1; D is uncertain. Trimming pared 2 bases from V and 13 bases from J, leaving 15 bases between. The CDR3 has 13 residues. Germline CDR1 is MDHEN and CDR2 is SYDVKM. The CDR3 sequence: CASSLIGETPQFF. The CDR3 DNA reads TGTGCCAGCAGTTTAATCGGCGAGACCCCCCAGTTCTTC. The full variable domain, with the rest looked up from reference TRBV28 and TRBJ2-1, is DVKVTQSSRYLVKRTGEKVFLECVQDMDHENMFWYRQDPGLGLRLIYFSYDVKMKEKGDIPEGYSVSREKKERFSLILESASTNQTSMYLCASSLIGETPQFFGPGTRLTVL.

In its sample, this clonotype was seen many times. The rearrangement links TRBV2 to TRBJ2-5; 8 nucleotides line up with TRBD1. The CDR3 is made up of 16 amino acids. Unmatched junction bases numbered 9, after V lost 5 bases and J lost 1 base. Germline V lookup: CDR1 SNHLY, CDR2 FYNNEI. CDR3 protein: CASSLRTGTGQETQYF. The DNA for the CDR3 is TGTGCCAGCAGTTTGAGGACAGGGACCGGCCAAGAGACCCAGTACTTC.

This clonotype was picked up a small number of times. V and J are TRBV6-2 or TRBV6-3 and TRBJ2-7; TRBD2 agrees at 10 bases. The CDR3 totals 15 residues. The V and J ends lost 6 bases and 0 bases, in that order; junction bases with no gene match: 5. Germline V gives CDR1 MNHEY, CDR2 SVGEGT. CDR3 residues: CASSSPSGSSYEQYF. CDR3 coding DNA: TGTGCCAGCAGCAGTCCTAGCGGGAGCTCCTACGAGCAGTACTTC.

The chain has TRBV7-2 and TRBJ2-7, with 8 bases lining up with TRBD2. Looked up from germline, CDR1 is SGHTA and CDR2 is FQGNSA. The trim removed 1 base at V and 0 bases at J, leaving 5 bases unmatched. The CDR3 runs 16 residues. The CDR3: CASSLVGGTSSYEQYF. The CDR3 nucleotides are TGTGCCAGCAGCTTAGTAGGGGGGACTAGCTCCTACGAGCAGTACTTC.

The table lists this clonotype with a few counts. The J gene is TRBJ1-1, the V gene TRBV20-1; maybe TRBD1 (5 bases). Germline lookup yields CDR1 DFQATT and CDR2 SNEGSKA (reference sequence). The CDR3 runs 14 residues. V shed 1 base and J shed 5 bases, with 14 bases lying between them. The CDR3, as DNA: TGCAGTGCTAGAGGCTCGTCAGGGAGGACTGAAGCTTTCTTT. This sequence encodes CSARGSSGRTEAFF.

The chain combines TRBV5-6 with TRBJ2-4; no clear D. V dropped 1 base and J dropped 0 bases, with 11 bases sitting between them. The CDR3 has 16 amino acids. Germline V gene data show CDR1 as SGHDT and CDR2 as YYEEEE. CDR3 amino acids: CASSLRRQLAKNIQYF. The CDR3 DNA follows: TGTGCCAGCAGCTTGAGACGGCAGCTAGCCAAAAACATTCAGTACTTC.

This chain joins TRBV20-1 and TRBJ1-4, with TRBD1 as a possible D gene (5 bases). Trimming left V 3 bases short and J 3 bases short, with 17 bases between. This CDR3 region has 16 residues. CDR1 DFQATT and CDR2 SNEGSKA come from the germline V gene (reference sequence). The CDR3 protein is CSARPWPDRANEKLFF. DNA for the CDR3: TGCAGTGCTAGGCCCTGGCCCGACAGAGCTAATGAAAAACTGTTTTTT.

The J gene is TRBJ2-4, the V gene TRBV12-3 or TRBV12-4; TRBD1 is a possible D gene (6 bases). CDR3 size: 12 residues. V was clipped by 6 bases and J by 8 bases, with 11 bases between them. This CDR3 reads CASRQGSDIQYF. The CDR3 DNA sequence: TGTGCCAGCAGACAGGGTTCAGACATTCAGTACTTC.

The chain links TRBV3-1 to TRBJ1-1; TRBD1 is a possible D gene (5 bases). Germline CDR1 reads LGHDT; CDR2 reads YNNKEL (reference sequence). The length of the CDR3 is 13 residues. V lost 0 bases, J lost 6 bases, and 8 bases lay in between. As DNA, the CDR3 is TGTGCCAGCAGCCAAGACAGGGAACCTGAAGCTTTCTTT. It codes for CASSQDREPEAFF.

This clonotype has only a few counts. V usage is TRBV5-1 and J usage is TRBJ2-3; 12 bases agree with TRBD2. CDR1 and CDR2 (germline): SGHRS, YFSETQ. The CDR3 has 13 residues. J was trimmed by 5 bases and V by 6 bases; bases with no gene match: 1. The CDR3 coding sequence is TGCGCCAGCAAGACTAGCGGGGGAGATACGCAGTATTTT. Translation gives CASKTSGGDTQYF.

This clonotype was counted only a few times. The DNA of the CDR3 is TGTGCCAGCAGTTACGGTGACAGGAGAAATGAAAAACTGTTTTTT. This sequence encodes CASSYGDRRNEKLFF. This sequence joins TRBV12-3 or TRBV12-4 and TRBJ1-4; D may be TRBD1 (6 bases). The CDR3 consists of 15 residues. Trimming pared 4 bases from V and 5 bases from J, leaving 14 bases between.

This clonotype has a handful of counts. This chain connects TRBV6-2 or TRBV6-3 to TRBJ2-5; a possible D gene is TRBD2 (6 bases). The J call is uncertain, as TRBJ2-7 better fits the DNA end. The CDR3 sequence is 14 residues long. In germline, CDR1 is MNHEY, CDR2 SVGEGT. This CDR3 is CASRGTGESYEQYF. DNA for the CDR3: TGTGCCAGCAGGGGGACTGGCGAGAGTTACGAGCAGTACTTC.

A few counts support this clonotype. The rearrangement uses TRBV19 and TRBJ2-2; 11 positions match TRBD2. CDR3 length: 17 amino acids. The junction had 10 bases not matched to a gene; V was cut back by 5 bases and J by 5 bases. Germline lookup yields CDR1 LNHDA and CDR2 SQIVND (reference sequence). The CDR3 coding sequence is TGTGCCAGTAGTCGACTAGCGGGAAGCCATCTAACCGGGGAGCTGTTTTTT. Encoded protein: CASSRLAGSHLTGELFF.

This clonotype appeared many times. One junction end disagrees with the germline gene, perhaps due to a read error. The V call is TRBV12-3 or TRBV12-4, the J call TRBJ2-3; D unclear. This CDR3 spans 13 amino acids. In DNA, the CDR3 is TGTGCCAGCAGCTTAGGCTACACAGATACGCAGTATTTT. The encoded protein is CASSLGYTDTQYF.

This clonotype was seen many times. CDR3 bases: TGTGCCAGCAGCCAAGTACGTTCCAATGAGCAGTTCTTC. Its translation: CASSQVRSNEQFF. The rearrangement uses TRBV3-1 and TRBJ2-1; no firm D call. Germline V gives CDR1 LGHDT, CDR2 YNNKEL (reference sequence). Trimming removed 1 base from V and 6 bases from J, with 7 bases in between. There are 13 residues in the CDR3.

The gene calls are TRBV6-2 or TRBV6-3 and TRBJ2-5; D ambiguous. The end of the DNA is better explained by TRBJ2-1, so the J call may be wrong. The CDR3 has 12 residues. CDR1 is MNHEY and CDR2 is SVGEGT in the germline V gene. The CDR3 loop reads CASSLIVGEQFF. CDR3 nucleotides: TGTGCCAGCAGTCTCATAGTGGGTGAGCAGTTCTTC.

This sequence joins TRBV7-9 and TRBJ2-5; TRBD2 matches 9 bases. CDR1 and CDR2 from the germline V gene are SEHNR and FQNEAQ (reference sequence). The CDR3 totals 17 residues. J gave up 2 bases and V 7 bases, and 14 bases lay outside the gene matches. This CDR3 reads CASTHQASGIKQETQYF. CDR3 bases: TGTGCCAGCACCCACCAGGCTAGCGGGATAAAACAAGAGACCCAGTACTTC.

This clonotype showed up many times. This chain joins TRBV28 and TRBJ1-1; no firm D call. Germline-derived CDR1 and CDR2 are MDHEN and SYDVKM. CDR3 length: 15 amino acids. With 8 bases removed from V and 2 bases from J, the gap between germline ends came to 18 bases. The CDR3: CASRSARIRNTEAFF. The DNA for the CDR3 is TGTGCCAGCCGCAGTGCGAGGATCAGAAACACTGAAGCTTTCTTT. Full variable domain (rest looked up from reference TRBV28 and TRBJ1-1): DVKVTQSSRYLVKRTGEKVFLECVQDMDHENMFWYRQDPGLGLRLIYFSYDVKMKEKGDIPEGYSVSREKKERFSLILESASTNQTSMYLCASRSARIRNTEAFFGQGTRLTVV.

V is TRBV4-3 and J is TRBJ2-2, with 7 positions matching TRBD2. The V gene end was trimmed by 1 base and the J gene end by 7 bases; junction bases not matched to a gene: 9. The CDR3 sequence is 16 residues long. Germline V gene lookup returns CDR1 LGHNA and CDR2 YSLEER. This CDR3 is CASSQGLSGTDGELFF. Written as DNA, the CDR3 is TGCGCCAGCAGCCAAGGGTTGAGCGGGACCGACGGGGAGCTGTTTTTT.

The chain recombines TRBV18 with TRBJ2-5; 7 nucleotides match TRBD1. The DNA end is more similar to TRBJ2-7, so the J call may be wrong. CDR3 length: 16 amino acids. Germline values: CDR1 KGHSH, CDR2 LQKENI. The CDR3 loop is CASSLNGQANSYEQYF. CDR3 nucleotides: TGTGCCAGCTCACTTAACGGACAGGCTAATTCCTACGAGCAGTACTTC.

This clonotype has more than one count but fewer than ten. V usage is TRBV30 and J usage is TRBJ2-7, with TRBD1 matching over 7 bases. CDR1 and CDR2 (germline): GTSNPN, SVGIG (reference sequence). The CDR3 contains 14 residues. V lost 0 bases and J lost 3; bases outside the gene matches: 5. The CDR3 sequence: CAWSVWDSHYEQYF. CDR3 in DNA: TGTGCCTGGAGTGTCTGGGACAGTCACTACGAGCAGTACTTC.

There are a few counts of this clonotype. The chain employs TRBV2 and TRBJ1-1; no clear D. The CDR3 consists of 14 residues. In germline, CDR1 is SNHLY, CDR2 FYNNEI. V gave up 2 bases and J gave up 0 bases, with 7 bases separating them. This chain's CDR3 is CASSERPMNTEAFF. CDR3 DNA sequence: TGTGCCAGCAGTGAAAGGCCTATGAACACTGAAGCTTTCTTT.

The chain has TRBV27 and TRBJ2-5; 9 bases agree with TRBD1. The end of the DNA is better explained by TRBJ2-1, so the J call may be wrong. Germline loops: CDR1 MNHEY, CDR2 SMNVEV (reference sequence). CDR3 length: 14 residues. The CDR3 loop reads CASRLQGAPIEQFF. In DNA, the CDR3 is TGTGCCAGCAGGCTACAGGGGGCGCCCATTGAGCAGTTCTTC.

This clonotype has a count of ten or more. The genes are TRBV4-1 and TRBJ2-5; perhaps D is TRBD1 or TRBD2 (5 bases each). The germline V gene has CDR1 MGHRA and CDR2 YSYEKL. The CDR3 length is 15 residues. V was clipped by 0 bases and J by 4 bases, with 12 bases between them. CDR3 in DNA: TGCGCCAGCAGCCAAGATGGGACGGGGCGAGAGACCCAGTACTTC. Translation gives CASSQDGTGRETQYF.

The sample holds a few counts of this clonotype. The V gene is TRBV11-2, the J gene TRBJ2-1; maybe TRBD2 (5 bases). Trimming stripped 1 base from V and 5 bases from J, with 18 bases between. Germline V gives CDR1 SGHAT, CDR2 FQNNGV. The CDR3 sequence is 17 residues long. DNA of the CDR3: TGTGCCAGCAGCTTAGCACTCTGGGAGTTGTCCAACAATGAGCAGTTCTTC. Its protein product is CASSLALWELSNNEQFF.

This clonotype has more than one count but fewer than ten. The chain carries TRBV7-3 and TRBJ1-5; tentative D call: TRBD1 (5 bases). The CDR3 has 17 amino acids. Germline CDR1 reads SGHTA; CDR2 reads FQGTGA. V shed 2 bases and J shed 0 bases, with 14 bases lying between them. CDR3 nucleotide sequence: TGTGCCAGCAGCTTAGGAGACAGAGTCGTTAGCAATCAGCCCCAGCATTTT. It encodes CASSLGDRVVSNQPQHF.

The chain has TRBV19 and TRBJ2-6, with a weak D call TRBD1 (6 bases). Germline CDR1 LNHDA, CDR2 SQIVND (reference sequence). V shed 4 bases and J shed 3 bases, with 10 bases lying between them. The CDR3 covers 15 residues. CDR3 sequence (DNA): TGTGCCAGTAGTACAAACAGGGTTGGGGCCAACGTCCTGACTTTC. Its translation: CASSTNRVGANVLTF.